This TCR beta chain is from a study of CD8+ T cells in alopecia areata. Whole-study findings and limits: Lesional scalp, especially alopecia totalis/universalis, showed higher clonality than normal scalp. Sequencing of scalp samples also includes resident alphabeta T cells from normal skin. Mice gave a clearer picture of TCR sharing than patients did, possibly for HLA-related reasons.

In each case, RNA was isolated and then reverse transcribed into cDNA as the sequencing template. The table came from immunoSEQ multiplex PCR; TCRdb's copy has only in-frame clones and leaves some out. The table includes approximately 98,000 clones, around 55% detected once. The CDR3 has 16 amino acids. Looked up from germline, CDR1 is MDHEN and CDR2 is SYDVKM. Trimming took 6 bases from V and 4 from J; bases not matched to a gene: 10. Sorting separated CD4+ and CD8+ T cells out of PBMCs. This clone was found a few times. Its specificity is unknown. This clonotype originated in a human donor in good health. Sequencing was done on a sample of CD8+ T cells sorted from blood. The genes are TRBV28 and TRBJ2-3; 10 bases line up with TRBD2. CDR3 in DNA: TGTGCCAGCAGGCTACTAGCGGGGATCTCGGCAGATACGCAGTATTTT. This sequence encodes CASRLLAGISADTQYF.